The sequence of this TCR beta chain was determined in a study of blood T cell repertoires in COVID-19. Overall study: Samples of COVID-19 (acute and convalescent) were obtained from the United States, Italy and Spain. PBMCs, B-cell-depleted T cells, or T cells provided the cDNA or gDNA that made up the material.

Sequencing was performed with immunoSEQ multiplex PCR; in TCRdb, only in-frame clones are kept and a portion is missing. This table has about 230,000 clones, 70% to 90% appearing once. Losses at the gene ends were 6 bases for V and 0 bases for J; bases not matched to a gene: 5. This CDR3 spans 14 amino acids. Germline V gene data show CDR1 as SQVTM and CDR2 as ANQGSEA. The chain employs TRBV29-1 and TRBJ1-1, with TRBD1 identical over 9 bases. This receptor was taken from a middle-aged man with acute or convalescent COVID-19. Sequenced material: peripheral blood. The CDR3 sequence is CSVGRDRVNTEAFF. DNA of the CDR3: TGCAGCGTCGGCCGGGACAGGGTGAACACTGAAGCTTTCTTT.